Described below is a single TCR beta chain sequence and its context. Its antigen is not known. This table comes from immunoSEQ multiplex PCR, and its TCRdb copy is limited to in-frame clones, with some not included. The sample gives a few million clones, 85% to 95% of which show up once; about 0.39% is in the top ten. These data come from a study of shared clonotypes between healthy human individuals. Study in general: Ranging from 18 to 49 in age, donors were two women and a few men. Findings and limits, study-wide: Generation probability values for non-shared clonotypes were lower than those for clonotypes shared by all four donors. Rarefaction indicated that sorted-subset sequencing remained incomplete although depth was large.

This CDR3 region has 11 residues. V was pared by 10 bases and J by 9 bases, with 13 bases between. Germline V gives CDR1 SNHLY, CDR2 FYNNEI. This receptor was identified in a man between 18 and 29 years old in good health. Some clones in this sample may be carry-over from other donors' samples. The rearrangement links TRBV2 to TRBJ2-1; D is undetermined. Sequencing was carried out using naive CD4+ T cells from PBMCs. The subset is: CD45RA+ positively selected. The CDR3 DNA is TGTGCCACCAGGTGGCCCTTTGAGCAGTTCTTC. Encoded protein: CATRWPFEQFF.